This T cell receptor beta chain appears in the sequencing data of a study of blood T cells in healthy people across ages. Study-wide results and caveats: PBMC samples, being unsorted, prevented any conclusive comparison of naive and antigen-experienced cells.

The CDR3 extends over 16 amino acids. From germline, CDR1 is SNHLY and CDR2 FYNNEI. Trimming pared 1 base from V and 2 bases from J, leaving 15 bases between. A few counts support this clonotype. Its target is unknown. It was with a sample-barcoded 5' primer and a J-beta primer mix that a second PCR of roughly 7 to 12 cycles was run. TCRdb re-analysed the 5' RACE reads in MiXCR, keeping a single row per CDR3 protein. The repertoire holds approximately 900,000 distinct CDR3 sequences, with 48% as singletons. This receptor was identified in a man aged 30-40 years in good health. The rearrangement links TRBV2 to TRBJ2-7, with D possibly matching TRBD1 (6 bases). The sample taken for sequencing was blood. The CDR3 protein is CASSEGRDRPTYEQYF. CDR3 nucleotide sequence: TGTGCCAGCAGTGAAGGGCGAGACAGGCCAACCTACGAGCAGTACTTC.